This T cell receptor beta chain was recovered during a study of blood T cell repertoires in COVID-19. Looking at the study overall: In each case, the material was cDNA or gDNA derived from T cells, B-cell-depleted T cells, or PBMCs.

Individuals drawn from under 30 US areas were roughly 18 to 89 years old. The study assigned cohorts using participant-reported clinical history. Source study methods: Amplifying reference gene primers gave estimates of nucleated cell counts. TCRdb's table, derived via immunoSEQ multiplex PCR, lists solely in-frame clones and lacks some. V and J calls and clone size are those listed in that table; D and trimming were worked out from the DNA. The table includes 150,000 to 200,000 clones, about 80% detected once. The V segment lost 5 bases and the J segment 4 bases; nucleotides outside the gene matches: 8. Germline V gene sequence: CDR1 KGHDR, CDR2 SFDVKD. The CDR3 spans 16 residues.

This receptor was obtained from a man aged 50-60 years who had recovered from COVID-19. V usage is TRBV24-1 and J usage is TRBJ2-5; 11 bases fit TRBD2. Sequencing was carried out using PBMCs or T cells enriched from blood (not recorded which). CDR3 in amino acids: CATSAPIAGGGETQYF. Written as DNA, the CDR3 is TGTGCCACCAGTGCCCCTATAGCGGGGGGGGGAGAGACCCAGTACTTC.